The text below deals with one TCR beta chain. Its target is unknown. The sample belongs to a study of cytomegalovirus exposure and HLA in healthy donors. General observations from the study: Indistinguishable V segments such as TRBV6-2 and TRBV6-3 were excluded. A link between a missense DCLRE1C variant and TCR beta V- and J-gene trimming emerged from a later analysis.

PCR primers comprised 60 Vbeta and 13 Jbeta primers. Assay: immunoSEQ multiplex PCR; the TCRdb copy retains only in-frame clones and omits some. The table shows under 250,000 clones, with roughly four fifths occurring only once. The CDR3 sequence is 13 residues long. V lost 6 bases to trimming and J lost 11 bases, with 19 bases between them. The V gene's germline CDR1 is MDHEN and CDR2 SYDVKM. The source is a man aged 25 to 40 in good health and CMV-seronegative. The sequenced sample was PBMCs. The chain couples TRBV28 to TRBJ1-1; D may be TRBD1 (5 bases). The DNA of the CDR3 is TGTGCCAGCAGCGTACCGGGACTGCAGAAGGCTTTCTTT. This translates into CASSVPGLQKAFF. The full variable domain, its missing parts supplied by reference TRBV28 and TRBJ1-1, is DVKVTQSSRYLVKRTGEKVFLECVQDMDHENMFWYRQDPGLGLRLIYFSYDVKMKEKGDIPEGYSVSREKKERFSLILESASTNQTSMYLCASSVPGLQKAFFGQGTRLTVV.